This is a list of T cell receptor beta chains from one sample in a study of T cell clones after liver transplantation. Method: immunoSEQ multiplex PCR; TCRdb's copy keeps in-frame clones and lacks some. This sample has some 9,200 clones, with over 60% found just once. Sequenced material: CD8+ T cells from blood, taken at the roughly 16-month timepoint. The receptors come from a human patient who received a liver transplant. Some of the T cells may derive from the graft donor. CDR3s include the opening cysteine and the closing phenylalanine or tryptophan. Fields, in order: J gene, clone size, D gene, V gene, CDR3 protein, CDR3 DNA. The D gene is left open where the match is weak. Not every row has a clone size; where given, it reads once, few, many or a size class.

>TRBJ2-3|.|TRBD2|TRBV11-2
CASSLVLAGAYTDTQYF
TGTGCCAGCAGCTTAGTACTAGCGGGGGCCTACACAGATACGCAGTATTTT
>TRBJ1-5|once|.|TRBV27
CASSLSQGVQPQHF
TGTGCCAGCAGTTTATCGCAAGGAGTTCAGCCCCAGCATTTT
>TRBJ1-5|.|.|TRBV5-8
CASSPTGRSNQPQHF
TGTGCCAGCAGCCCAACAGGGAGAAGCAATCAGCCCCAGCATTTT
>TRBJ2-1|.|TRBD1|TRBV2
CASTSPGQGAIEQFF
TGTGCCAGCACGAGTCCGGGACAGGGGGCGATTGAGCAGTTCTTC
>TRBJ2-7|few|.|TRBV6-1
CASSEEGERSEQYF
TGTGCCAGCAGTGAAGAGGGGGAGCGCTCGGAGCAGTACTTC
>TRBJ1-2|medium-sized|TRBD1|TRBV19
CASSPGTAYGYTF
TGTGCCAGTAGTCCCGGGACAGCCTATGGCTACACCTTC
>TRBJ2-5|medium-sized|.|TRBV5-4
CASRGEEETQYF
TGTGCCAGCCGGGGAGAGGAAGAGACCCAGTACTTC
>TRBJ1-3|.|TRBD1|TRBV6-5
CASSSDRGGNTIYF
TGTGCCAGCAGCTCGGACAGGGGTGGAAACACCATATATTTT
>TRBJ2-7|.|TRBD2|TRBV28
CASSSTGLAGAPTTYEQYF
TGTGCCAGCAGTTCAACAGGACTAGCGGGGGCGCCCACAACCTACGAGCAGTACTTC
>TRBJ2-1|.|.|TRBV28
CASIQGSGNEQFF
TGTGCCAGCATTCAGGGGTCCGGGAATGAGCAGTTCTTC
>TRBJ2-7|.|.|TRBV6-5
CASRAYEGNSYEQYF
TGTGCCAGCAGGGCTTATGAGGGGAACTCCTACGAGCAGTACTTC
>TRBJ2-1|.|TRBD2|TRBV7-9
CASSLVSSGRGPNEQFF
TGTGCCAGCAGCTTAGTCTCATCCGGGAGGGGTCCCAATGAGCAGTTCTTC
>TRBJ2-2|.|TRBD2|TRBV6-7
CASSYSRGSVDGELFF
TGTGCCAGCAGTTACTCACGCGGGAGCGTCGACGGGGAGCTGTTTTTT
>TRBJ2-3|.|.|TRBV21-1
CASRKSGALSGGTDTQYF
TGTGCCTCTAGAAAGAGCGGGGCCCTTTCCGGGGGCACAGATACGCAGTATTTT
>TRBJ1-6|.|.|TRBV6-5
CASSYTNSPLHF
TGTGCCAGCAGTTACACTAATTCACCCCTCCACTTT
>TRBJ2-5|.|.|TRBV27
CASSSGHLQYF
TGTGCCAGCAGTTCGGGACACCTCCAGTACTTC
>TRBJ2-2|.|.|TRBV5-1
CASSLAGTGELFF
TGCGCCAGCAGCTTGGCCGGCACCGGGGAGCTGTTTTTT
>TRBJ1-5|.|.|TRBV11-2
CASSLEGDNQPQHF
TGTGCCAGCAGCTTAGAAGGGGACAATCAGCCCCAGCATTTT
>TRBJ2-3|.|TRBD2|TRBV2
CASSDLLSGGLTDTQYF
TGTGCCAGCAGTGATCTTTTGAGCGGGGGGCTGACAGATACGCAGTATTTT
>TRBJ2-1|.|.|TRBV6-5
CASGRRESYNEQFF
TGTGCCAGCGGTCGACGGGAGTCGTACAATGAGCAGTTCTTC
>TRBJ2-2|.|.|TRBV6-1
CASSQWTGGNGELFF
TGTGCCAGCAGTCAATGGACAGGCGGGAACGGGGAGCTGTTTTTT
>TRBJ2-5|.|.|TRBV4-1
CASSQSWTRQETQYF
TGCGCCAGCAGCCAAAGTTGGACGCGACAAGAGACCCAGTACTTC
>TRBJ1-1|.|.|TRBV29-1
CSVRWGGTEAFF
TGCAGCGTTAGGTGGGGAGGGACTGAAGCTTTCTTT
>TRBJ2-1|once|.|TRBV7-9
CASSYTIGTAYNEQFF
TGTGCCAGCAGCTATACAATAGGGACCGCCTACAATGAGCAGTTCTTC
>TRBJ2-7|.|.|TRBV7-9
CASSSRTEQYF
TGTGCCAGCAGCTCACGGACCGAGCAGTACTTC
>TRBJ2-3|.|TRBD2|TRBV28
CASSLLAGGTDTQYF
TGTGCCAGCAGTTTATTGGCGGGAGGCACAGATACGCAGTATTTT
>TRBJ2-5|.|.|TRBV28
CASSLGKETQYF
TGTGCCAGCAGTTTAGGGAAAGAGACCCAGTACTTC
>TRBJ1-6|.|.|TRBV19
CASSIGVGNSPLHF
TGTGCCAGTAGTATAGGGGTCGGTAATTCACCCCTCCACTTT
>TRBJ2-7|.|TRBD1|TRBV6-5
CASSPGQGIYEQYF
TGTGCCAGCAGCCCGGGACAGGGCATCTACGAGCAGTACTTC
>TRBJ1-2|.|.|TRBV13
CASSLWGQNRGGNYGYTF
TGTGCCAGCAGCTTATGGGGACAAAACAGAGGGGGGAACTATGGCTACACCTTC
>TRBJ1-1|.|.|TRBV5-1
CASSFEDSSYAEAFF
TGCGCCAGCAGCTTCGAAGACAGTTCTTACGCTGAAGCTTTCTTT